The TCR beta chain under discussion was sequenced for a study of control samples from healthy donors and cancer patients. Clones were read by immunoSEQ multiplex PCR, and TCRdb kept only the in-frame ones, dropping some. The profile shows some 130,000 clones, about nine tenths of them singletons. V was shortened by 4 bases and J by 4 bases, with 13 bases between the two germline ends. The CDR3 consists of 14 residues. Germline CDR1 is SEHNR and CDR2 is FQNEAQ (reference sequence). Sequencing input: blood. The origin of this receptor is a woman in her forties or fifties in good health. This rearrangement joins TRBV7-9 to TRBJ1-2; unclear D gene. CDR3 coding DNA: TGTGCCAGCAGCTCTTCGATGAGGACCTATGGCTACACCTTC. This encodes CASSSSMRTYGYTF.